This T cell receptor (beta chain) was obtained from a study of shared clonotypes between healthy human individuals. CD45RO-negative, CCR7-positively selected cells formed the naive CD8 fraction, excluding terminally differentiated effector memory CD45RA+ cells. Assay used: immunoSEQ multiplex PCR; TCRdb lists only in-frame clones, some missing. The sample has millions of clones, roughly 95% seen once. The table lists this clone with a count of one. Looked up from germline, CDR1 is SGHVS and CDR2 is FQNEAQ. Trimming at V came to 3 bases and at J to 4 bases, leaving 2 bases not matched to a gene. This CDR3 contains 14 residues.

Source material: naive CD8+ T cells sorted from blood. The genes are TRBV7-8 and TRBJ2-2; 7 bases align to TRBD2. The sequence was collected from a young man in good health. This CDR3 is CASSFTGGTGELFF. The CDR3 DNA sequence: TGTGCCAGCAGCTTTACGGGGGGCACCGGGGAGCTGTTTTTT. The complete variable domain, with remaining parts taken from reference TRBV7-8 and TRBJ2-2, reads GAGVSQSPRYKVAKRGQDVALRCDPISGHVSLFWYQQALGQGPEFLTYFQNEAQLDKSGLPSDRFFAERPEGSVSTLKIQRTQQEDSAVYLCASSFTGGTGELFFGEGSRLTVL.